The clone carrying this TCR beta chain was observed at least ten times. These gene names are mouse names. The read terminates 4 residues ahead of where the CDR3 ends, so the germline J gene completes it. The record originates from a study of CD8+ T cells in alopecia areata. Germline assignment: CDR1 FNHDT and CDR2 SITEND (reference sequence). V dropped 1 base and J dropped 2 bases, with 9 bases sitting between them. The CDR3 spans 14 residues. Cells from pooled cutaneous lymph nodes were sorted by CD4, CD8alpha, NKG2D, NKG2ACE and other markers. TCR sequencing used cDNA made by reverse transcription of extracted RNA. Data came from immunoSEQ multiplex PCR; TCRdb stores just in-frame clones and leaves some out. The record shows fewer than 9,500 clones for this sample, with no singletons present.

The TCR comes from a C3H/HeJ mouse with alopecia areata. Mouse MHC haplotype: H2-k. Material for sequencing was CD8+ T cells sorted from a lymph node. This sequence joins TRBV19 and TRBJ1-1; no firm D call. The part of the CDR3 DNA that was read is TGTGCCAGCAGTATACGCCTGGGTAACACA. Amino acid sequence: CASSIRLGNT. The whole CDR3 sequence is CASSIRLGNTEVFF. The full variable domain, completed using reference TRBV19 and TRBJ1-1, is GGIITQTPKFLIGQEGQKLTLKCQQNFNHDTMYWYRQDSGKGLRLIYYSITENDLQKGDLSEGYDASREKKSSFSLTVTSAQKNEMAVFLCASSIRLGNTEVFFGKGTRLTVV.